This paragraph covers one T cell receptor (beta chain) sequence. Its antigen remains undetermined. The sequencer listed for this sample is NextSeq 550. The Human TCR Profiling Kit (MiLaboratory) was used to prepare UMI-labeled 5' RACE TRB cDNA libraries. cDNA synthesis used the entire amount of extracted RNA, and PCR amplification then used the entire amount of cDNA produced. Libraries were prepared in parallel with an identical number of PCR cycles. As for how the authors treated the data: About 54,000 +/- 9,700 unique UMI-labeled TRB cDNA molecules per library were extracted with MIGEC and MiXCR, with at least two reads per UMI required. An average of roughly 40,000 +/- 10,000 functional in-frame TRB CDR3 nucleotide clonotypes without stop codons was found per library. Diversity metrics, including normalized Shannon-Wiener and Chao1, were computed in VDJtools after downsampling to 5000 UMI-labeled TRB molecules per sample. VDJtools computed clonotype-size-weighted physicochemical properties of the central five CDR3 residues: interaction energy, strength, volume and Kidera factor 4. Reprocessed by TCRdb, the reads give a single entry per CDR3 protein sequence, without DNA. The V and J calls shown here were made by TCRdb, not taken from the authors' results. The table kept for this sample lists nearly 90,000 distinct CDR3 sequences. The top ten clonotypes cover around 0.82% of the sample.

The sample comes from a study of CXCR3-negative and CXCR3-positive naive CD8 T cells (dated by TCRdb to the late 2010s). General notes on the study: In total, around 140 million TRB reads were obtained, corresponding to roughly 1.5 +/- 0.3 million reads per library. TRBV-TRBJ cluster analysis included naive subsets from roughly 5 donors and memory cells from 3 donors. Data from ten or so donors, pooled across two independent experiments, went into the diversity and physicochemical repertoire analyses. Overall study outcomes, separate from this receptor: Compared with CXCR3-negative naive cells, CXCR3-positive naive cells had TRB CDR3s with higher hydrophobicity (lower Kidera factor 4), lower energy, and higher strength and volume indices. TRBV-TRBJ usage was similar between naive CXCR3-negative and CXCR3-positive cells from the same donor, while memory cells showed distinct patterns. Repertoire diversity was comparably high in both naive subsets but much lower in memory CD8+ T cells. Because surface CD5, which is linked to self-reactivity in mice, was comparable between the naive subsets, TCR interaction strength was also inferred from TRB CDR3 physicochemical properties. Freshly isolated PBMCs were used for most assays because CXCR3 expression partially decreased after cryopreservation.

Each CD8+ T cell subset was flow-sorted in triplicate, with 300,000 cells per subset placed directly into RLT lysis buffer. Naive CD8+ T cells were defined stringently as CD45RO-CCR7+CD27+CD95- to exclude memory contaminants. Using standard density gradient centrifugation, peripheral blood mononuclear cells were isolated from buffy coats. A FACSAria III was used to flow-sort naive CD8+ T cells into CXCR3-negative and CXCR3-positive populations. Total RNA was extracted from sorted cells with an RNeasy Mini Kit. The CDR3 starts with the cysteine, ends with the phenylalanine, and has 16 residues. DNA was not recorded. CDR1 and CDR2, per the germline V gene, are SGHDT and YYEEEE.

The sequenced sample consisted of naive CXCR3+ CD8+ T cells from blood. The cell subset or site label corresponds to: CD45RO-CCR7+CD27+CD95- naive CD8+ T cells expressing CXCR3 (TNR3+). This sequence uses TRBV5-6 and TRBJ2-1; the D gene TCRdb calls, TRBD2, cannot be checked with no DNA. This receptor was taken from a human donor in good health. Some clones in this sample may be carry-over from other donors' samples. The encoded CDR3 is CASSLLQTSVLEGQFF.